This TCR beta chain is drawn from a study of a mutant IDH1 vaccine in newly diagnosed glioma. Turning to the study itself: The study started vaccination 4-6 weeks after radiotherapy alone, or with temozolomide cycles. Patients previously underwent radiotherapy, temozolomide, or both, and most underwent both.

TCRdb keeps only in-frame clones here, not all; method: immunoSEQ multiplex PCR. The table records about 42,000 clones, roughly 80% of them present only once. As regards this clone: Its specificity is not known.

Germline V gives CDR1 MNHEY, CDR2 SMNVEV (reference sequence). The CDR3 totals 13 residues. The V and J ends lost 4 bases and 0 bases respectively, with 7 bases between them. Regarding time point: week 35, safety follow-up. A 20-mer mutant IDH1 peptide at 300 ug was injected subcutaneously with topical imiquimod. The study, taken as a whole, reports: Immune responses induced by vaccination arose in 90% to 95% of the patients.

This chain uses TRBV27 with TRBJ2-7, with TRBD2 as a possible D gene (6 bases). The TCR was taken from a woman aged 45-59 years with glioma. The starting material was PBMCs, obtained from a glioma patient whose treatment included an IDH1 peptide vaccine. The CDR3 spells CASSSSDSYEQYF. CDR3 nucleotides: TGTGCCAGCAGTTCTAGCGACTCCTACGAGCAGTACTTC.